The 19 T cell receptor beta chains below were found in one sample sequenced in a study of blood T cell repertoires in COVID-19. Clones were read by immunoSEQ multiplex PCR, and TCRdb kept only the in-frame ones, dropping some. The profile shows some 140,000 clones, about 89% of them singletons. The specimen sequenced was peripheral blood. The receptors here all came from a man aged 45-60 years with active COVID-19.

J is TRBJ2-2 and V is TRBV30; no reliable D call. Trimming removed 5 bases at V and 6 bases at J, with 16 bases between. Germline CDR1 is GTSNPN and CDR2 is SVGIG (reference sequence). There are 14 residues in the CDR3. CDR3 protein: CAWAPPHLAGELFF. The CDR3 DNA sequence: TGTGCCTGGGCCCCTCCGCATTTAGCCGGGGAGCTGTTTTTT. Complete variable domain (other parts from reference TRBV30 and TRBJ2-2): SQTIHQWPATLVQPVGSPLSLECTVEGTSNPNLYWYRQAAGRGLQLLFYSVGIGQISSEVPQNLSASRPQDRQFILSSKKLLLSDSGFYLCAWAPPHLAGELFFGEGSRLTVL.

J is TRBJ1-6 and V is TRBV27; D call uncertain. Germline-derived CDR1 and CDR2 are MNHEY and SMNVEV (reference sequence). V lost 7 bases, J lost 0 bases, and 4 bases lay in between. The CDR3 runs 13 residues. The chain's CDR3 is CASKSSYNSPLHF. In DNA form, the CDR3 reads TGTGCCAGCAAGAGCTCCTATAATTCACCCCTCCACTTT.

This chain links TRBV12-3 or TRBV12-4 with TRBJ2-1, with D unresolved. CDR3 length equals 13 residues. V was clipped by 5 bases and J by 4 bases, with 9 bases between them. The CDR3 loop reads CASSPVSYNEQFF. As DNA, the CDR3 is TGTGCCAGCAGTCCGGTATCATACAATGAGCAGTTCTTC.

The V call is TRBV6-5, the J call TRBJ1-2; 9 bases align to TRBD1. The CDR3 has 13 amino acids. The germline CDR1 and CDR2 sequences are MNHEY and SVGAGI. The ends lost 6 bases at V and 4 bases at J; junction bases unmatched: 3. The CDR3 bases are TGTGCCAGCAGGGAGACAGGGGGCTATGGCTACACCTTC. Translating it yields CASRETGGYGYTF.

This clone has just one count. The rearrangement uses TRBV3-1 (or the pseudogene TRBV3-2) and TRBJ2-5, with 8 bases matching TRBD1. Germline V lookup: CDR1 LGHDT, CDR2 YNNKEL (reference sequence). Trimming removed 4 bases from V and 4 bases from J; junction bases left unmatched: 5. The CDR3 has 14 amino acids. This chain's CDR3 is CASSPTGAGETQYF. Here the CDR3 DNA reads TGTGCCAGCAGCCCGACAGGGGCTGGAGAGACCCAGTACTTC.

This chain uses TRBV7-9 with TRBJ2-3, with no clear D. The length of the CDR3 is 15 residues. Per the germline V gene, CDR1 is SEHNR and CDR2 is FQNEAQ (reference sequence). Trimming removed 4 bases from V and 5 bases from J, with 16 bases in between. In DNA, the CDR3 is TGTGCCAGCAGCTCTTCGCTAGTTTTAGGAGATACGCAGTATTTT. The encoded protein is CASSSSLVLGDTQYF.

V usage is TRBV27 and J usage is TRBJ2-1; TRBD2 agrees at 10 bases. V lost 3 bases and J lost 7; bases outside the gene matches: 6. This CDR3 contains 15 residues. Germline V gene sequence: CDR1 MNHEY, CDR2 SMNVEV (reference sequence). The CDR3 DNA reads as TGTGCCAGCAGTTTTCAGCGGGGGGGCGTTAATGAGCAGTTCTTC. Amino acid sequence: CASSFQRGGVNEQFF.

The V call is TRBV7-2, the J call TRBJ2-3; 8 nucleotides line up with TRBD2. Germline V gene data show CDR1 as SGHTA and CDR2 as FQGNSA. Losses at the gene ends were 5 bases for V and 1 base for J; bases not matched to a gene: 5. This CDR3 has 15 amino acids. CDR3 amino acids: CASSIGGAGTDTQYF. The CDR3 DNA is TGTGCCAGCAGCATCGGGGGGGCTGGCACAGATACGCAGTATTTT.

CDR3 sequence reads: CASRRDSSTANTGELFF. CDR3 DNA: TGTGCCAGTAGGCGGGACAGCTCCACCGCGAACACCGGGGAGCTGTTTTTT. The chain carries TRBV19 and TRBJ2-2; tentatively, D is TRBD1 (7 bases). Trimming removed 6 bases from V and 0 bases from J, with 17 bases in between. Per the germline V gene, CDR1 is LNHDA and CDR2 is SQIVND (reference sequence). CDR3 length equals 17 residues. The whole variable domain, remainder taken from reference TRBV19 and TRBJ2-2, is DGGITQSPKYLFRKEGQNVTLSCEQNLNHDAMYWYRQDPGQGLRLIYYSQIVNDFQKGDIAEGYSVSREKKESFPLTVTSAQKNPTAFYLCASRRDSSTANTGELFFGEGSRLTVL.

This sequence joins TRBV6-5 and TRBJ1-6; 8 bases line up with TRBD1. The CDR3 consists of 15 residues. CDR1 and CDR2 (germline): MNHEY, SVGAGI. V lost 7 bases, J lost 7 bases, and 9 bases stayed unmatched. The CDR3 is CASMTRDRFNSPLHF. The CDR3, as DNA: TGTGCCAGCATGACCCGGGACAGGTTCAATTCACCCCTCCACTTT.

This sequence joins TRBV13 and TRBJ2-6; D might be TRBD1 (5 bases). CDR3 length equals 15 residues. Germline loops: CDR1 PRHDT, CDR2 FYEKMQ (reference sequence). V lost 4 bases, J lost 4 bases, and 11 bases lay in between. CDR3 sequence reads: CASSSQAAGANVLTF. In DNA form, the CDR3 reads TGTGCCAGCAGCTCACAGGCGGCGGGGGCCAACGTCCTGACTTTC.

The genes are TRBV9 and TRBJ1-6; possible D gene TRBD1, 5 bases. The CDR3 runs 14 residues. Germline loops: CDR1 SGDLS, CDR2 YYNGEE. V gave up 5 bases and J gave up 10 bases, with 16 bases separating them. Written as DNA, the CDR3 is TGTGCCAGCAGTACTACGGGGGTCCAATCACCCCTCCACTTT. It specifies CASSTTGVQSPLHF.

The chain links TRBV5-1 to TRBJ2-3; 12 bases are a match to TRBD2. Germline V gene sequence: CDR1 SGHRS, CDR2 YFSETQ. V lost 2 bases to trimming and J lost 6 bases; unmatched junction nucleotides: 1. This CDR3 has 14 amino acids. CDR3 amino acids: CASSFTSGGDTQYF. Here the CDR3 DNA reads TGCGCCAGCAGCTTCACTAGCGGGGGGGATACGCAGTATTTT.

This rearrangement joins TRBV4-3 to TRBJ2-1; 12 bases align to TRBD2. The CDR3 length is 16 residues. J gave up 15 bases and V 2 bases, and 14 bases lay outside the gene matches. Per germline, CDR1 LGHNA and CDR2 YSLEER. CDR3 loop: CASSQTGGASGGVRFF. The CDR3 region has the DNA TGCGCCAGCAGCCAAACCGGAGGGGCTAGCGGGGGGGTAAGGTTCTTC.

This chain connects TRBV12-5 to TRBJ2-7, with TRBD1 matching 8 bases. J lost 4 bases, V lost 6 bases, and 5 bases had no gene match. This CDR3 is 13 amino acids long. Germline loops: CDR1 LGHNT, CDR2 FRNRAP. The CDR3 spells CASGQGAPYEQYF. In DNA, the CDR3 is TGTGCTAGTGGGCAGGGGGCGCCGTACGAGCAGTACTTC.

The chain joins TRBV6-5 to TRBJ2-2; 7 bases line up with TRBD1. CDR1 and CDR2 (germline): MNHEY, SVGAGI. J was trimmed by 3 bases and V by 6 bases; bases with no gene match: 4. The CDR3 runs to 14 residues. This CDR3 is CASRRGQDTGELFF. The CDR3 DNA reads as TGTGCCAGCAGGAGGGGGCAGGACACCGGGGAGCTGTTTTTT.

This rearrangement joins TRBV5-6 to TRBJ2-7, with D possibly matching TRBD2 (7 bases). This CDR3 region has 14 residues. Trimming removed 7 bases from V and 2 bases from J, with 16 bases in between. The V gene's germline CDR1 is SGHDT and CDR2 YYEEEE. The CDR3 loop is CASRARGGPYEQYF. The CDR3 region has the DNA TGTGCCAGCCGTGCTAGGGGGGGCCCCTACGAGCAGTACTTC.

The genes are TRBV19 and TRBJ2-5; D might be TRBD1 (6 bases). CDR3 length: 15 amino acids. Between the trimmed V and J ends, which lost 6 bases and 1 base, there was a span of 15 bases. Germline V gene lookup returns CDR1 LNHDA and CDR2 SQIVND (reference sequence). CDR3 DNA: TGTGCCAGTAGCAGTCCGGGACAATCCCAAGAGACCCAGTACTTC. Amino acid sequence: CASSSPGQSQETQYF. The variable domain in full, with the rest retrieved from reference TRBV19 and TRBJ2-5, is DGGITQSPKYLFRKEGQNVTLSCEQNLNHDAMYWYRQDPGQGLRLIYYSQIVNDFQKGDIAEGYSVSREKKESFPLTVTSAQKNPTAFYLCASSSPGQSQETQYFGPGTRLLVL.

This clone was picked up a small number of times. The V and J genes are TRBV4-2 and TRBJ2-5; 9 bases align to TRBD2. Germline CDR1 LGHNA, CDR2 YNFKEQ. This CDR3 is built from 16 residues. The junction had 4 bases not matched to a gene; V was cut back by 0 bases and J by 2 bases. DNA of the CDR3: TGTGCCAGCAGCCAAGATCCGCGGGGGGGACAAGAGACCCAGTACTTC. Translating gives CASSQDPRGGQETQYF.